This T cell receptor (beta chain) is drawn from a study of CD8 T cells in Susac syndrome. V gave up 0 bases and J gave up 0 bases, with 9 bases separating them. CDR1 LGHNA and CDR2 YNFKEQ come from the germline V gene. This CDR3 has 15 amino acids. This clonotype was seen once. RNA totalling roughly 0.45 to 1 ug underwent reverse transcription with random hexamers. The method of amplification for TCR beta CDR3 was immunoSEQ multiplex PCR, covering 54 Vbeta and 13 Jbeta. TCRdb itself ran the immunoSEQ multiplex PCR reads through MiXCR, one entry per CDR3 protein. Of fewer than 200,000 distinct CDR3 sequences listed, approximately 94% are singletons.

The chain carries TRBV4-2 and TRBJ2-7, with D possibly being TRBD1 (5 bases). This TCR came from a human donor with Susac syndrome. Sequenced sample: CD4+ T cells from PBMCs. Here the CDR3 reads CASSQDGASSYEQYF. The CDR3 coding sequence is TGTGCCAGCAGCCAAGATGGGGCTAGCTCCTACGAGCAGTACTTC.